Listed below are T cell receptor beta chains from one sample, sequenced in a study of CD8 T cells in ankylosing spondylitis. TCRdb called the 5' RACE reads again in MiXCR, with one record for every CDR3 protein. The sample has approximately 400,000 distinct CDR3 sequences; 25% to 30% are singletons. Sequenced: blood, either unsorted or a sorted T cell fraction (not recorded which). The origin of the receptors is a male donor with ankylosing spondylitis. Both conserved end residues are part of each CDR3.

CDR3 protein: CASSLSLTGAGANVLTF
V gene: TRBV27

CDR3 protein: CASSEWDEKLFF
V gene: TRBV2

CDR3 protein: CAWSRYSSTDTQYF
V gene: TRBV30

CDR3 protein: CASSVRPYQNEQFF
V gene: TRBV9

CDR3 protein: CASSYRGNEQFF
V gene: TRBV6-5

CDR3 protein: CASSFSDLNNEQFF
V gene: TRBV7-9

CDR3 protein: CTADRTGRSGTQYF
V gene: TRBV29-1

CDR3 protein: CSASVSGGVYF
V gene: TRBV20-1

CDR3 protein: CASSARNSQAFF
V gene: TRBV2

CDR3 protein: CASSSNIGQGYGYTF
V gene: TRBV5-1

CDR3 protein: CASREDQETQYF
V gene: TRBV2

CDR3 protein: CASSSSGRFSGELFF
V gene: TRBV12-3/TRBV12-4

CDR3 protein: CASSSPGTSGYEQYF
V gene: TRBV19

CDR3 protein: CASSLPGQGPGNTIYF
V gene: TRBV7-8

CDR3 protein: CASTGQGAYEQYF
V gene: TRBV2

CDR3 protein: CATTGFGNEQFF
V gene: TRBV24-1

CDR3 protein: CSARTLRMGEAFF
V gene: TRBV20-1

CDR3 protein: CASSEAGGPGNTIYF
V gene: TRBV2

CDR3 protein: CASSFGAANSPLHF
V gene: TRBV12-3/TRBV12-4

CDR3 protein: CASSEGTETDTQYF
V gene: TRBV10-2

CDR3 protein: CSAREGRGTGELFF
V gene: TRBV20-1

CDR3 protein: CAISSTGYDGYTF
V gene: TRBV10-3

CDR3 protein: CASSPDLAKIIQYF
V gene: TRBV5-1

CDR3 protein: CAWRTGRETQYF
V gene: TRBV30

CDR3 protein: CASSTGRTEAFF
V gene: TRBV12-3/TRBV12-4

CDR3 protein: CASSQEGLTGKNIQYF
V gene: TRBV4-1

CDR3 protein: CATSRDYQGHSPLHF
V gene: TRBV15

CDR3 protein: CASSLFPGNMNTEAFF
V gene: TRBV27

CDR3 protein: CSARDVGTSDYLFSYEQYF
V gene: TRBV20-1

CDR3 protein: CASSYIGEQPQHF
V gene: TRBV6-6

CDR3 protein: CAIRGGNEQFF
V gene: TRBV10-3

CDR3 protein: CSAAHRGNYGYTF
V gene: TRBV20-1

CDR3 protein: CASSYLNRDTQYF
V gene: TRBV27

CDR3 protein: CASSQVHATRAEQFF
V gene: TRBV4-1

CDR3 protein: CASSLWTSGISGANVLTF
V gene: TRBV5-1

CDR3 protein: CASSQAYGTNNQPQHF
V gene: TRBV3-1

CDR3 protein: CASSTVAGRGYEQYF
V gene: TRBV4-2

CDR3 protein: CASSLPQWGYTF
V gene: TRBV7-2

CDR3 protein: CATSREGLVYEQYF
V gene: TRBV15

CDR3 protein: CASSSGTGYNEQFF
V gene: TRBV12-3/TRBV12-4

CDR3 protein: CASSLAWSSYEQYF
V gene: TRBV5-1

CDR3 protein: CASSESVGSNEQFF
V gene: TRBV10-2

CDR3 protein: CSPYTGDTQYF
V gene: TRBV20-1

CDR3 protein: CASSLVGFLDTEAFF
V gene: TRBV7-8

CDR3 protein: CSARRHELYNEQFF
V gene: TRBV20-1

CDR3 protein: CASSYPPLAKNIQYF
V gene: TRBV6-5

CDR3 protein: CSARDPGKTGELFF
V gene: TRBV20-1

CDR3 protein: CASSSITLRGAETQYF
V gene: TRBV5-1

CDR3 protein: CASTQTGGGSGANVLTF
V gene: TRBV19

CDR3 protein: CASTPQGQNTEAFF
V gene: TRBV19

CDR3 protein: CASSITSGLDEQFF
V gene: TRBV7-9

CDR3 protein: CASSPQMGIYEQFF
V gene: TRBV19